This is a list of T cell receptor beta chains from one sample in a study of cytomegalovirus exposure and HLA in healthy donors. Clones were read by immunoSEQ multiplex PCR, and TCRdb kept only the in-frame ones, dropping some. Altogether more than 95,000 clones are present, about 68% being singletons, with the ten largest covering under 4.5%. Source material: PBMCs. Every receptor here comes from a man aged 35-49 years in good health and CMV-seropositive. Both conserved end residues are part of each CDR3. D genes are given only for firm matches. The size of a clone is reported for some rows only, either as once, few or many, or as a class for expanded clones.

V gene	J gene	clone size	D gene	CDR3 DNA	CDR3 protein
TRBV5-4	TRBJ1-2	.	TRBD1	TGTGCCAGCAGCTCACGACAGGGGCTGGGGGATGGCTACACCTTC	CASSSRQGLGDGYTF
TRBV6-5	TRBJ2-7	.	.	TGTGCCAGCAGTGCCGACTACCGGGTCTACGAGCAGTACTTC	CASSADYRVYEQYF
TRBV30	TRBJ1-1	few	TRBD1	TGTGCCTGGAGTCCGGGACAGATGAACACTGAAGCTTTCTTT	CAWSPGQMNTEAFF
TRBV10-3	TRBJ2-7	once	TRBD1	TGTGCCATCAGAAATGACAGGGGATACGAGCAGTACTTC	CAIRNDRGYEQYF
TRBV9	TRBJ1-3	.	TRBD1	TGTGCCTCCAGACAGGGTTGGGGAAACACCATATATTTT	CASRQGWGNTIYF
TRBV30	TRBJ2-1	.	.	TGTGCCTGGAGTGTTGGTCGAGGCGAGCAGTTCTTC	CAWSVGRGEQFF
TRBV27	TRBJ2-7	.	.	TGTGCCAGCAGTTTAGGGGGCATAGGTATGAACGAGCAGTACTTC	CASSLGGIGMNEQYF
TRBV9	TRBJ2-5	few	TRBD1	TGTGCCAGCAGCGGGACAGGGGGCGGAAAGACCCAGTACTTC	CASSGTGGGKTQYF
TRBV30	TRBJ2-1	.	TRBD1	TGTGCCTGGAGTGCGGGACAGGGGGTCTACAATGAGCAGTTCTTC	CAWSAGQGVYNEQFF
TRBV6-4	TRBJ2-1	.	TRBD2	TGTGCCAGCAGTGACACGGCTAGCGGGAGGTTATATAATGAGCAGTTCTTC	CASSDTASGRLYNEQFF
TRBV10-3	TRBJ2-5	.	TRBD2	TGTGCCATCAGAACTAGCGGGAGTCGAGGAGAGACCCAGTACTTC	CAIRTSGSRGETQYF
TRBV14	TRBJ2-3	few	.	TGTGCCAGCAGCCACGGCCCAGGATTCACAGATACGCAGTATTTT	CASSHGPGFTDTQYF
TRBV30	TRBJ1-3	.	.	TGTGCCTGGAAAGGGGGGGATCTGGCTGGAAACACCATATATTTT	CAWKGGDLAGNTIYF
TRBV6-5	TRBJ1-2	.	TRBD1	TGTGCCAGCAGCCGGACAGGGGGCGATGGCTACACCTTC	CASSRTGGDGYTF
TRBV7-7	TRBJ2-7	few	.	TGTGCCAGCAGCTTAGCGGGGAGCTACGAGCAGTACTTC	CASSLAGSYEQYF
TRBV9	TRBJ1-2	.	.	TGTGCCAGCAGCGCCATGGACAGTTACGCTATCGGCTACACCTTC	CASSAMDSYAIGYTF
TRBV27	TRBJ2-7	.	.	TGTGCCAGCAGTTTAGCAGCGGGCCCCGGGGCCCAATCCTACGAGCAGTACTTC	CASSLAAGPGAQSYEQYF
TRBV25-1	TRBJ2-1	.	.	TGTGCCAGCAGTGACGAGGGAACTACTTTTCCCTACAATGAGCAGTTCTTC	CASSDEGTTFPYNEQFF
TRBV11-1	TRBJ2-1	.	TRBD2	TGTGCCAGCAGCTTAGGGAGGCTAGCGGGGGCAAAATACAATGAGCAGTTCTTC	CASSLGRLAGAKYNEQFF
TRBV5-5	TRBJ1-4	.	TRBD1	TGTGCCAGCAGCCACGGGGACAGGGAGGGTGAAAAACTGTTTTTT	CASSHGDREGEKLFF
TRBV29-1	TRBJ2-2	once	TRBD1	TGCAGCGTTGCTCCTGGGACAGGGATGGCCGGGGAGCTGTTTTTT	CSVAPGTGMAGELFF
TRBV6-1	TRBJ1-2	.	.	TGTGCCAGCAGTAGGACGGACTTTTATGGCTACACCTTC	CASSRTDFYGYTF
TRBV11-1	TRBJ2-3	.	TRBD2	TGTGCCAGCAGCTCACCGGGACTAGAGACAGATACGCAGTATTTT	CASSSPGLETDTQYF
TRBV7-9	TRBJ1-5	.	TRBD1	TGTGCCAGCAGCTTAGGGGGACAGGGGGCGGATCAGCCCCAGCATTTT	CASSLGGQGADQPQHF
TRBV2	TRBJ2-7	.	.	TGTGCCAGCAGTGAGGGATGGGAGGAGCAGTACTTC	CASSEGWEEQYF
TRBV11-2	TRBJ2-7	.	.	TGTGCCAGCAGCTCACTCGGCGGAGCAATGATAGAGCAGTACTTC	CASSSLGGAMIEQYF
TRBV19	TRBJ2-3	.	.	TGTGCCAGTAGTTCCATACAGGGTACTAACACAGATACGCAGTATTTT	CASSSIQGTNTDTQYF
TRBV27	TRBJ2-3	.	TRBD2	TGTGCCAGCACCGAGACTAGCGGGAGTGGCAGAGATACGCAGTATTTT	CASTETSGSGRDTQYF
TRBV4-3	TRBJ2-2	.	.	TGCGCCAGCAGCCAAGATTGGCCCTTCAACACCGGGGAGCTGTTTTTT	CASSQDWPFNTGELFF
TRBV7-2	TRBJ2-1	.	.	TGTGCCAGCAGCCGCCGGACAGACAATGAGCAGTTCTTC	CASSRRTDNEQFF